This TCR beta chain comes out of a study of T cell changes during pregnancy in multiple sclerosis. Produced via immunoSEQ multiplex PCR; TCRdb's table is partial and in-frame only. The table shows about 23,000 clones, with about 88% occurring only once. Germline CDR1 SGHAT, CDR2 FQNNGV. The CDR3 sequence is 16 residues long. The V gene end was trimmed by 5 bases and the J gene end by 3 bases; junction bases not matched to a gene: 11. The TCR sequence derives from a female donor in good health, enrolled as a control in a pregnancy study. The V gene is TRBV11-2, the J gene TRBJ2-5; 8 bases are shared with TRBD2. The sequenced sample was CD4+ T cells from peripheral blood mononuclear cells, obtained in the first trimester of pregnancy. CDR3 residues: CASSPSVLAGEETQYF. The CDR3 nucleotides are TGTGCCAGCAGCCCCTCCGTTCTAGCGGGCGAAGAGACCCAGTACTTC.